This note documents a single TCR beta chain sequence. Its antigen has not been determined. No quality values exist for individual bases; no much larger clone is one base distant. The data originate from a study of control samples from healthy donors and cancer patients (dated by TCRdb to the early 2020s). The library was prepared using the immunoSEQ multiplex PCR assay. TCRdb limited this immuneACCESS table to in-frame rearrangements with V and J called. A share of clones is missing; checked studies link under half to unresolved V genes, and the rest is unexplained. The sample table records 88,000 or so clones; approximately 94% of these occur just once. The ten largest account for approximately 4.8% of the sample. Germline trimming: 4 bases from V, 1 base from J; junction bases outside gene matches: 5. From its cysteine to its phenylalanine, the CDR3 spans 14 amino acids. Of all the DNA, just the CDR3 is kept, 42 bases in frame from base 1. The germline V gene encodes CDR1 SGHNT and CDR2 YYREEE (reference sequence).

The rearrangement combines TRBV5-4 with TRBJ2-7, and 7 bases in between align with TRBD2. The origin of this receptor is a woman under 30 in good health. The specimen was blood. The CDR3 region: CASSPGTKSYEQYF. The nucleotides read TGTGCCAGCAGCCCCGGGACTAAGTCCTACGAGCAGTACTTC.